These T cell receptor beta chains were read from a single sample in a study of blood T cell repertoires in COVID-19. The protocol was immunoSEQ multiplex PCR, while the TCRdb copy is restricted to in-frame clones and leaves out a portion. Of about 38,000 clones in the sample, around 80% were seen once. The specimen was peripheral blood. Receptors originate from a man aged 60 to 75 with COVID-19, enrolled during active disease. Both conserved end residues are part of each CDR3. The D gene is left open where the match is weak. Size is stated for part of the rows, as once, few or many counts, or as a class when the clone is expanded.

>NA|TRBV5-4|TRBJ1-1|TRBD1
CASRDRDDTEAFF
TGTGCCAGCCGGGACAGGGATGACACTGAAGCTTTCTTT
>once|TRBV12-5|TRBJ2-7|NA
CASEYRYEQYF
TGTGCTAGTGAATATCGGTACGAGCAGTACTTC
>NA|TRBV5-1|TRBJ1-3|NA
CASSRGISGNTIYF
TGCGCCAGCAGCCGCGGGATTTCTGGAAACACCATATATTTT
>NA|TRBV7-9|TRBJ1-1|NA
CASSPSVGTNTEAFF
TGTGCCAGCAGCCCAAGTGTGGGCACGAACACTGAAGCTTTCTTT
>NA|TRBV5-1|TRBJ1-1|TRBD1
CASSARTGVGTEAFF
TGCGCCAGCAGCGCACGGACAGGGGTAGGCACTGAAGCTTTCTTT
>NA|TRBV28|TRBJ2-7|TRBD1
CASSPTGVHYERYF
TGTGCCAGCAGCCCGACAGGGGTCCACTACGAGCGGTACTTC
>NA|TRBV6-2/TRBV6-3|TRBJ1-1|TRBD1
CASSYNIVTGVNTEAFF
TGTGCCAGCAGTTACAACATCGTGACAGGGGTGAACACTGAAGCTTTCTTT
>once|TRBV3-1/TRBV3-2|TRBJ1-1|NA
CASSRGRMNTEAFF
TGTGCCAGCAGCCGGGGCAGAATGAACACTGAAGCTTTCTTT
>NA|TRBV15|TRBJ1-5|TRBD1
CATSRDRGVGNQPQHF
TGTGCCACCAGCAGGGACAGGGGTGTAGGTAATCAGCCCCAGCATTTT
>few|TRBV20-1|TRBJ1-1|NA
CSAARDKAFF
TGCAGTGCTGCGAGGGATAAAGCTTTCTTT
>NA|TRBV4-1|TRBJ1-3|NA
CASSLFADRIGNTIYF
TGCGCCAGCAGCCTCTTCGCCGACAGGATTGGAAACACCATATATTTT
>NA|TRBV3-1/TRBV3-2|TRBJ1-5|NA
CASSPTPGVKGQPQHF
TGTGCCAGCAGCCCGACACCGGGGGTAAAGGGGCAGCCCCAGCATTTT
>NA|TRBV2|TRBJ1-2|TRBD1
CASRLGQFYGYTF
TGTGCCAGCAGGCTGGGACAGTTCTATGGCTACACCTTC
>NA|TRBV19|TRBJ2-1|TRBD1
CASKQGANEQFF
TGTGCCAGTAAACAGGGGGCCAATGAGCAGTTCTTC
>few|TRBV2|TRBJ1-1|TRBD1
CASSVLDRLNTEAFF
TGTGCCAGCAGTGTTTTGGACAGGCTGAACACTGAAGCTTTCTTT
>NA|TRBV12-5|TRBJ2-1|NA
CASGLRQYNEQFF
TGTGCTAGTGGCCTAAGACAGTACAATGAGCAGTTCTTC
>NA|TRBV4-2|TRBJ1-2|NA
CASSQPELTQSGYTF
TGTGCCAGCAGCCAACCTGAATTAACCCAGTCTGGCTACACCTTC
>NA|TRBV10-1|TRBJ2-2|TRBD1
CASPETGITGELFF
TGCGCCAGCCCCGAGACAGGGATCACCGGGGAGCTGTTTTTT
>NA|TRBV27|TRBJ1-6|NA
CASSFGQHSSPLHF
TGTGCCAGCAGTTTTGGACAGCATAGTTCACCCCTCCACTTT
>NA|TRBV3-1/TRBV3-2|TRBJ2-5|NA
CASSQDQETQYF
TGTGCCAGCAGCCAAGATCAGGAGACCCAGTACTTC
>few|TRBV3-1/TRBV3-2|TRBJ1-2|TRBD1
CASSQAGTGVGGYTF
TGTGCCAGCAGCCAAGCCGGGACAGGGGTAGGCGGCTACACCTTC
>NA|TRBV19|TRBJ1-6|NA
CASSRWQGGRNSPLHF
TGTGCCAGTAGTCGGTGGCAGGGCGGAAGAAATTCACCCCTCCACTTT
>few|TRBV5-5|TRBJ1-5|TRBD1
CASSPRQGKGNQPQHF
TGTGCCAGCAGCCCTAGACAGGGTAAGGGCAATCAGCCCCAGCATTTT
>NA|TRBV27|TRBJ2-5|NA
CASSFLKGLQETQYF
TGTGCCAGCAGTTTCCTCAAGGGGCTGCAAGAGACCCAGTACTTC
>once|TRBV6-5|TRBJ1-4|TRBD1
CASSHRGEKLFF
TGTGCCAGCAGTCACAGGGGGGAAAAACTGTTTTTT
>NA|TRBV30|TRBJ1-2|NA
CAWSVAGLGGYTF
TGTGCCTGGAGTGTCGCAGGGTTAGGGGGCTACACCTTC
>NA|TRBV19|TRBJ2-5|NA
CASSIRSETQYF
TGTGCCAGTAGTATACGGTCAGAGACCCAGTACTTC
>NA|TRBV5-4|TRBJ1-1|NA
CASGAGGRRPATEAFF
TGTGCCAGCGGGGCGGGGGGGCGCCGACCGGCCACTGAAGCTTTCTTT
>NA|TRBV5-1|TRBJ2-2|TRBD2
CASSLAGLAGNTGELFF
TGCGCCAGCAGCTTGGCGGGACTAGCGGGTAACACCGGGGAGCTGTTTTTT
>NA|TRBV27|TRBJ2-2|TRBD1
CASSSGQGDTGELFF
TGTGCCAGCAGCTCGGGACAGGGGGACACCGGGGAGCTGTTTTTT
>NA|TRBV2|TRBJ2-3|TRBD1
CANSRQGNTDTQYF
TGTGCCAACTCAAGACAGGGTAACACAGATACGCAGTATTTT
>NA|TRBV3-1/TRBV3-2|TRBJ2-7|TRBD1
CASSLGQSQEQYF
TGTGCCAGCAGCCTGGGACAGTCTCAGGAGCAGTACTTC
>NA|TRBV6-1|TRBJ2-7|TRBD2
CASSEAGAGAPGQGEQYF
TGTGCCAGCAGTGAAGCTGGAGCGGGAGCCCCGGGGCAGGGCGAGCAGTACTTC
>NA|TRBV27|TRBJ1-1|NA
CASSSRGENRAFF
TGTGCCAGCAGTTCCAGGGGAGAGAATAGGGCTTTCTTT
>once|TRBV3-1/TRBV3-2|TRBJ2-7|TRBD2
CASSQAPGLISYEQYF
TGTGCCAGCAGCCAAGCCCCGGGACTAATCTCCTACGAGCAGTACTTC
>NA|TRBV15|TRBJ1-1|NA
CATSRGWHTEAFF
TGTGCCACCAGCAGAGGATGGCACACTGAAGCTTTCTTT
>NA|TRBV6-5|TRBJ1-4|NA
CASGSRGNNEKLFF
TGTGCCAGCGGGTCTAGGGGGAATAATGAAAAACTGTTTTTT